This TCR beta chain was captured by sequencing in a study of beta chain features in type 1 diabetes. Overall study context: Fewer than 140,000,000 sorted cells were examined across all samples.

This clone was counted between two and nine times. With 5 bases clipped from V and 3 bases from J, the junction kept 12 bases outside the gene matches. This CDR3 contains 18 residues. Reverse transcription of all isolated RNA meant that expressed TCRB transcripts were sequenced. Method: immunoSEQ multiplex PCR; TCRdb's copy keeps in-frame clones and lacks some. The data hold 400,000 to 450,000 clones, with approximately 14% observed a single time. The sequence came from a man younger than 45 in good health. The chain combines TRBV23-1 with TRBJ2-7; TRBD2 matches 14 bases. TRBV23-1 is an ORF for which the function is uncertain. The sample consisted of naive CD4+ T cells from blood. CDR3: CASSVLSPGLAGDYEQYV. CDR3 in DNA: TGCGCCAGCAGTGTATTGAGCCCGGGACTAGCGGGAGACTACGAGCAGTACGTC.